These T cell receptor beta chains were read from a single sample in a study of human T cells and chemical hapten exposure. TCRdb reprocessed the RACE reads with MiXCR, giving one entry per CDR3 protein. The sample contains over 300,000 distinct CDR3 sequences, 4.5% to 5.5% of which appear only once. The sequences come from whole blood, collected in connection with sensitization to the hapten diphenylcyclopropenone (DPC). The receptor source for this set is a woman in her fifties or sixties with alopecia areata. Some clones in this sample may be carry-over from other donors' samples. CDR3s include the opening cysteine and the closing phenylalanine or tryptophan. D genes are given only for firm matches. Size tells how often a clone was seen (once, few, many) or the class of an expanded clone, and some rows leave it out.

v_gene	abundance	d_gene	j_gene	CDR3nt	CDR3aa
TRBV13	few	TRBD1	TRBJ2-7	TGTGCCAGCAGCTTATGGGCAGGGGGCCACAAGGAGCAGTACTTC	CASSLWAGGHKEQYF
TRBV10-3	few	-	TRBJ2-3	TGTGCCATCAGTACCCGGGAAGGTAGCACAGATACGCAGTATTTT	CAISTREGSTDTQYF
TRBV7-9	-	TRBD1	TRBJ1-5	TGTGCCAGCAGCGAAGGGACAGGCAACAATCAGCCCCAGCATTTT	CASSEGTGNNQPQHF
TRBV4-2	many	-	TRBJ2-4	TGTGCCAGCAGCCATAACCCCCGGGACCTCCAAGACATTCAGTACTTC	CASSHNPRDLQDIQYF
TRBV7-9	few	-	TRBJ1-6	TGTGCCAGCAGCTGGGGCCGCTCCTATAATTCACCCCTCCACTTT	CASSWGRSYNSPLHF
TRBV29-1	many	TRBD1	TRBJ2-5	TGCAGCGTTGACAGGGGGAGACGGGAGACCCAGTACTTC	CSVDRGRRETQYF
TRBV29-1	many	TRBD2	TRBJ2-1	TGCAGCGTTGAAGTCACTAGCGGGATGGGGAATGAGCAGTTCTTC	CSVEVTSGMGNEQFF
TRBV7-2	few	-	TRBJ1-1	TGTGCCAGTCTCGCGTGTCCGACGTGTGAAGCTTTCTTT	CASLACPTCEAFF
TRBV28	-	-	TRBJ2-7	TGTGCCACCCGACAGGCAGCTACTTTCTACGAGCAGTACTTC	CATRQAATFYEQYF
TRBV6-2/TRBV6-3	many	-	TRBJ1-1	TGTGCCAGCAGTTATATCAAGAACACTGAAGCTTTCTTT	CASSYIKNTEAFF
TRBV9	many	TRBD2	TRBJ2-3	TGTGCCAGCAGCCCTTCGGCGGGGGGGCCGGATACGCAGTATTTT	CASSPSAGGPDTQYF
TRBV4-2	few	TRBD2	TRBJ2-2	TGTGCCAGCAGCCAACTCTCGGGGACTAGCGGGAGAGGGTACGCCGGGGAGCTGTTTTTT	CASSQLSGTSGRGYAGELFF
TRBV7-8	many	-	TRBJ1-5	TGTGCCAGCAGCCTCGACTCCCCCAACCAGCCCCAGCATTTT	CASSLDSPNQPQHF